A selection of T cell receptor beta chains follows, all from one sample in a study of blood T cell repertoires in COVID-19. The table came from immunoSEQ multiplex PCR; TCRdb's copy has only in-frame clones and leaves some out. This table has approximately 310,000 clones, approximately 88% appearing once. Sequencing was performed on PBMCs or T cells enriched from blood (not recorded which). The receptors stem from a man between 60 and 75 years old who had recovered from COVID-19. The CDR3 runs from the conserved cysteine through the conserved F or W.

v_gene: TRBV4-1
CDR3aa: CASSQVGTGVSPDTQYF

v_gene: TRBV12-3/TRBV12-4
CDR3aa: CASRPGRTTPQHF

v_gene: TRBV27
CDR3aa: CASHPGTSTYQETQYF

v_gene: TRBV18
CDR3aa: CASSPPTGRNSPLHF

v_gene: TRBV3-1/TRBV3-2
CDR3aa: CASSQDREDYGYTF

v_gene: TRBV7-9
CDR3aa: CASSLAPNSGADTQYF

v_gene: TRBV4-3
CDR3aa: CASSQERTDLNEKLFF

v_gene: TRBV5-1
CDR3aa: CASSSGGSGANVLTF

v_gene: TRBV4-2
CDR3aa: CASSLSGRAIDAGELFF

v_gene: TRBV9
CDR3aa: CASSVGRGVSYGYTF

v_gene: TRBV7-2
CDR3aa: CASSPYATGGSGQPQHF

v_gene: TRBV7-8
CDR3aa: CASSLPGRGNEQFF

v_gene: TRBV9
CDR3aa: CASSVGTGLYNTGELFF

v_gene: TRBV27
CDR3aa: CASSAQGLVYNEQFF

v_gene: TRBV19
CDR3aa: CASSIFLSNEQYF

v_gene: TRBV7-2
CDR3aa: CASSLETGAHQPQHF

v_gene: TRBV19
CDR3aa: CASSIRDRQETQYF

v_gene: TRBV5-1
CDR3aa: CASSLAQGASYEQYF

v_gene: TRBV7-9
CDR3aa: CASSPRAAGEQFF

v_gene: TRBV28
CDR3aa: CASSLGGSSYEQYF

v_gene: TRBV10-3
CDR3aa: CAISVSVNEQFF

v_gene: TRBV19
CDR3aa: CASSRPYSNEKLFF

v_gene: TRBV11-1
CDR3aa: CASSPGEEQYF

v_gene: TRBV7-3
CDR3aa: CASSFFRRQLLDYNSPLHF

v_gene: TRBV5-4
CDR3aa: CASSYGQGNYGYTF

v_gene: TRBV6-5
CDR3aa: CASRGTGNTEAFF

v_gene: TRBV5-1
CDR3aa: CASSGPVVGYEQYF

v_gene: TRBV7-2
CDR3aa: CASSFFPRGTGSGNTIYF

v_gene: TRBV5-1
CDR3aa: CASSPTVGTDTQYF

v_gene: TRBV19
CDR3aa: CASSNAERVGYTF

v_gene: TRBV27
CDR3aa: CASSLLSGSYNEQFF

v_gene: TRBV4-1
CDR3aa: CASSQNRDINQPQHF

v_gene: TRBV3-1/TRBV3-2
CDR3aa: CASSHLGQGSDEQYF

v_gene: TRBV12-2
CDR3aa: CASRLVGTSGGNTGELFF

v_gene: TRBV30
CDR3aa: CAWSRQGYSNQPQHF

v_gene: TRBV9
CDR3aa: CASSVFGRGTGELFF

v_gene: TRBV28
CDR3aa: CASTRRGGDNQPQHF

v_gene: TRBV9
CDR3aa: CASSVRPQGGEQYF

v_gene: TRBV6-5
CDR3aa: CASTPLGQGAQPQHF

v_gene: TRBV19
CDR3aa: CASSPGPGQRNSPLHF

v_gene: TRBV18
CDR3aa: CASSPPIRTGGHEQFF

v_gene: TRBV28
CDR3aa: CASSLGGGYRYNEQFF

v_gene: TRBV7-3
CDR3aa: CASSLNGGPYEQYF

v_gene: TRBV18
CDR3aa: CASSPTGLNTEAFF

v_gene: TRBV7-2
CDR3aa: CASSSDLGGEQYF

v_gene: TRBV24-1
CDR3aa: CATSARGSSYNEQFF

v_gene: TRBV27
CDR3aa: CASSLLGADTEAFF

v_gene: TRBV6-1
CDR3aa: CASSESGSNQPQHF

v_gene: TRBV7-9
CDR3aa: CASSHDLAGGRRNEQFF